The T cell receptor beta chain described here comes from a study of blood T cell repertoires in COVID-19. Study-wide background: Acute-phase and convalescent COVID-19 samples originated in the United States, Italy and Spain. In each case, the material was cDNA or gDNA derived from T cells, B-cell-depleted T cells, or PBMCs.

In the original processing: Reference gene primer amplification in the assay estimated nucleated cell counts. The repertoire was sequenced with immunoSEQ multiplex PCR; TCRdb's copy has only in-frame clones and lacks some. V, J and clone size were drawn from that table, and D and trimming were deduced from the DNA. The data contain fewer than 500,000 clones, more than 75% of them singletons. Germline V lookup: CDR1 KGHSH, CDR2 LQKENI. V was cut by 3 bases and J by 8 bases, with 10 bases left in between. The CDR3 sequence is 13 residues long. The specimen sequenced was peripheral blood. This rearrangement joins TRBV18 to TRBJ1-4; no reliable D call. This receptor was identified in a human donor with acute or convalescent COVID-19. The donor label of this sample is uncertain. The CDR3 loop is CASSPNMREKLFF. The CDR3 coding sequence is TGTGCCAGCTCACCCAACATGCGGGAAAAACTGTTTTTT.